This T cell receptor (beta chain) was captured in a study of T cell responses to AZD1222 COVID-19 vaccine. Findings of the study overall: At baseline, seropositivity was found in only a handful of AZD1222 recipients.

Only in-frame clones appear in the TCRdb table, and some are missing; sequencing was by immunoSEQ multiplex PCR. The sample has about 160,000 clones, around 89% seen once. On this clone itself: Its antigen is still unknown.

Per the germline V gene, CDR1 is SGDLS and CDR2 is YYNGEE. CDR3 length equals 14 residues. V trimming: 5 bases; J trimming: 10 bases; junction bases outside the gene matches: 6. This material consisted of peripheral blood, taken on day 0 of AZD1222 vaccination. The source of this sequence is an adult in good health. The chain is built from TRBV9 and TRBJ1-6, with 10 bases aligning to TRBD1. Written as DNA, the CDR3 is TGTGCCAGCAGTGGACAGGGGGTTCGGTCACCCCTCCACTTT. This translates into CASSGQGVRSPLHF.